The 18 T cell receptor beta chains below were found in one sample sequenced in a study of radiotherapy plus CTLA-4 blockade in lung cancer. Clones were read by immunoSEQ multiplex PCR, and TCRdb kept only the in-frame ones, dropping some. The repertoire has more than 95,000 clones, 65% to 85% of them found once; the top ten carry around 2.8%. The source was peripheral blood, collected from a patient treated with radiotherapy plus ipilimumab. The receptors originated from a human donor with non-small cell lung cancer who had a partial response to radiotherapy plus ipilimumab. Some clones in this sample may be carry-over from other donors' samples.

V is TRBV19 and J is TRBJ2-3; the match to TRBD2 covers 12 bases. V was clipped by 3 bases and J by 0 bases; unmatched bases: 1. The germline CDR1 and CDR2 sequences are LNHDA and SQIVND (reference sequence). The length of the CDR3 is 16 residues. CDR3: CASSIGLAGSTDTQYF. The CDR3 bases are TGTGCCAGTAGTATTGGACTAGCGGGAAGCACAGATACGCAGTATTTT.

This chain links TRBV28 with TRBJ2-3, with 9 bases identical to TRBD2. Germline-derived CDR1 and CDR2 are MDHEN and SYDVKM. This CDR3 is 16 amino acids long. V lost 3 bases to trimming and J lost 12 bases; unmatched junction nucleotides: 16. CDR3 nucleotides: TGTGCCAGCAGTTTCCAAGCGGGGGGCCCCCATTTATACCAGTATTTT. It specifies CASSFQAGGPHLYQYF.

The chain employs TRBV7-3 and TRBJ2-1, with 11 bases lining up with TRBD1. CDR1 is SGHTA and CDR2 is FQGTGA in the germline V gene. CDR3 length: 12 amino acids. V was pared by 5 bases and J by 14 bases, with 5 bases of the junction left unmatched. In DNA form, the CDR3 reads TGTGCCAGCAGCCGGGACAGGGGGAATAAGTTCTTC. It specifies CASSRDRGNKFF.

The gene calls are TRBV29-1 and TRBJ1-3; D is uncertain. The CDR3 is made up of 13 amino acids. Per the germline V gene, CDR1 is SQVTM and CDR2 is ANQGSEA. V lost 5 bases to trimming and J lost 1 base, with 9 bases between them. CDR3 DNA: TGCAGCGTTATCGAAACTTCTGGAAACACCATATATTTT. It translates to CSVIETSGNTIYF. The whole variable domain, remainder taken from reference TRBV29-1 and TRBJ1-3, is SAVISQKPSRDICQRGTSLTIQCQVDSQVTMMFWYRQQPGQSLTLIATANQGSEATYESGFVIDKFPISRPNLTFSTLTVSNMSPEDSSIYLCSVIETSGNTIYFGEGSWLTVV.

The gene calls are TRBV2 and TRBJ2-1; the match to TRBD1 covers 8 bases. V was clipped by 6 bases and J by 5 bases; unmatched bases: 6. The CDR3 sequence is 14 residues long. CDR1 and CDR2 (germline): SNHLY, FYNNEI. This chain's CDR3 is CASSVDRADNEQFF. As DNA, the CDR3 is TGTGCCAGCAGCGTGGACAGGGCGGACAATGAGCAGTTCTTC.

This chain connects TRBV6-1 to TRBJ2-7; 10 nucleotides align to TRBD2. With V trimmed by 6 bases and J by 4 bases, 6 bases remained unmatched. Germline V lookup: CDR1 MNHNS, CDR2 SASEGT. This CDR3 comprises 14 residues. The CDR3 nucleotides read TGTGCCAGCAGCCCGGGACTAGCGAGGTACGAGCAGTACTTC. Translation gives CASSPGLARYEQYF.

The chain recombines TRBV14 with TRBJ1-6; maybe TRBD1 (5 bases). The CDR3 totals 15 residues. The germline CDR1 and CDR2 sequences are SGHDN and FVKESK. V lost 0 bases and J lost 12, with 15 bases in between. CDR3 in amino acids: CASSQDGATLLPLHF. In nucleotides, the CDR3 is TGTGCCAGCAGCCAAGATGGGGCAACTTTATTACCCCTCCACTTT.

The chain links TRBV5-1 to TRBJ2-3; 9 nucleotides match TRBD2. Germline V lookup: CDR1 SGHRS, CDR2 YFSETQ. V shed 2 bases and J 0 bases; nucleotides not matched to a gene: 1. This CDR3 is built from 15 residues. This chain's CDR3 is CASSFSGRSTDTQYF. DNA for the CDR3: TGCGCCAGCAGCTTCAGCGGGAGGAGCACAGATACGCAGTATTTT.

The chain has TRBV6-4 and TRBJ1-2; 7 bases map to TRBD1. This CDR3 is 14 amino acids long. V gave up 4 bases and J gave up 7 bases; unmatched junction bases: 9. Germline assignment: CDR1 MRHNA and CDR2 SNTAGT. CDR3 nucleotide sequence: TGTGCCAGCAGTGTAGACAGGGCAGCCGGTGGCTACACCTTC. Encoded protein: CASSVDRAAGGYTF.

This clone was seen once. The V gene is TRBV18, the J gene TRBJ1-2; 10 nucleotides align to TRBD1. The CDR3 consists of 16 residues. V was pared by 2 bases and J by 2 bases, with 5 bases of the junction left unmatched. Looked up from germline, CDR1 is KGHSH and CDR2 is LQKENI. The CDR3 reads CASSPSGTGENYGYTF. The CDR3 DNA reads as TGTGCCAGCTCACCATCCGGGACAGGGGAAAACTATGGCTACACCTTC.

In DNA form, the CDR3 reads TGTGCCATCAGGGCCGGGACACAAGCCTACGAGCAGTACTTC. This codes for CAIRAGTQAYEQYF. The chain carries TRBV10-3 and TRBJ2-7; TRBD1 is a possible D gene (6 bases). Germline-derived CDR1 and CDR2 are ENHRY and SYGVKD. This CDR3 has 14 residues. V shed 6 bases and J shed 2 bases, with 14 bases lying between them.

This clone was observed a single time. The chain links TRBV28 to TRBJ2-1; D is uncertain. Per the germline V gene, CDR1 is MDHEN and CDR2 is SYDVKM. V shed 4 bases and J shed 8 bases, with 15 bases lying between them. This CDR3 contains 14 residues. Here the CDR3 DNA reads TGTGCCAGCAGTTCGATTTTCTTAGCCCATGAGCAGTTCTTC. Its translation: CASSSIFLAHEQFF.

CDR3 sequence (DNA): TGTGCCAGTAGTACTCGGACAGGGGGGGTCTCCTACAATGAGCAGTTCTTC. Encoded protein: CASSTRTGGVSYNEQFF. The J gene is TRBJ2-1, the V gene TRBV19; 10 nucleotides match TRBD1. The V segment lost 4 bases and the J segment 0 bases; nucleotides outside the gene matches: 6. Germline CDR1 and CDR2: LNHDA and SQIVND (reference sequence). This CDR3 contains 17 residues.

The chain links TRBV4-3 to TRBJ2-5, with D uncertain. The CDR3 is 13 amino acids. CDR1 is LGHNA, CDR2 YSLEER, per germline. Trimming removed 0 bases at V and 5 bases at J, with 7 bases between. The CDR3 spells CASSQDKMETQYF. CDR3 DNA sequence: TGCGCCAGCAGCCAAGATAAAATGGAGACCCAGTACTTC.

The V gene is TRBV7-8, the J gene TRBJ2-7; the match to TRBD1 covers 11 bases. CDR1 is SGHVS and CDR2 is FQNEAQ in the germline V gene. The CDR3 spans 15 residues. Germline trimming cut 5 bases from V and 6 bases from J; bases unmatched to any gene: 9. CDR3 nucleotides: TGTGCCAGCAGCCCAAAGGGGACAGGGGGTCGCGAGCAGTACTTC. Its translation: CASSPKGTGGREQYF.

The chain uses TRBV30 and TRBJ2-7; 7 bases are shared with TRBD1. J gave up 9 bases and V 2 bases, and 7 bases lay outside the gene matches. Germline values: CDR1 GTSNPN, CDR2 SVGIG (reference sequence). The CDR3 is 12 amino acids. The CDR3 sequence: CAWSPGQARQYF. The CDR3 bases are TGTGCCTGGAGTCCCGGACAGGCTAGGCAGTACTTC.

This sequence joins TRBV4-2 and TRBJ2-2; 7 positions match TRBD2. Germline V lookup: CDR1 LGHNA, CDR2 YNFKEQ. The J segment lost 4 bases and the V segment lost 1 base, leaving 6 bases of the junction unmatched. The CDR3 runs to 16 residues. The DNA of the CDR3 is TGTGCCAGCAGCCAAGTATTCCTAGCGGCCACCGGGGAGCTGTTTTTT. It translates to CASSQVFLAATGELFF.

The chain is built from TRBV6-1 and TRBJ2-7; the D is unclear. The V gene lost 6 bases and the J gene lost 3 bases, with 15 bases spanning the gap. Per germline, CDR1 MNHNS and CDR2 SASEGT. This CDR3 has 14 amino acids. The CDR3 reads CASRGFSPFYEQYF. The CDR3 DNA follows: TGTGCCAGCAGAGGATTTAGCCCCTTCTACGAGCAGTACTTC.